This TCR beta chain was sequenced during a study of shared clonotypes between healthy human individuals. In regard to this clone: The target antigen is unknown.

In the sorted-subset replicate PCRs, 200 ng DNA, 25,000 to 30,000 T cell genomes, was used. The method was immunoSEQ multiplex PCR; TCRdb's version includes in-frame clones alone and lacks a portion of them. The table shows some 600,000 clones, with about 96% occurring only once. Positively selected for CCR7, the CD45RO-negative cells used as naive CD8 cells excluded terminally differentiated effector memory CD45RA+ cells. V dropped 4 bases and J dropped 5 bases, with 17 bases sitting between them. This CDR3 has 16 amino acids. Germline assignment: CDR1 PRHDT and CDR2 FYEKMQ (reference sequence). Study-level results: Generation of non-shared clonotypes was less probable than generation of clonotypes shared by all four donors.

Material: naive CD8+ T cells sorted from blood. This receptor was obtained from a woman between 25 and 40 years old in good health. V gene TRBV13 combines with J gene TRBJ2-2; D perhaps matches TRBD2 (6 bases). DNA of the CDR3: TGTGCCAGCAGCTCCGCCGGAGCGGGTGGGACCGGGGAGCTGTTTTTT. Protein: CASSSAGAGGTGELFF.